The 27 T cell receptor beta chains reported below all come from one sample, sequenced in a study of cytomegalovirus exposure and HLA in healthy donors. Researchers ran the PCR with 60 Vbeta and 13 Jbeta primers. Some clones are missing from TCRdb's copy, which holds only in-frame ones; the method was immunoSEQ multiplex PCR. The repertoire holds approximately 77,000 clones, with around 78% as singletons. The material sequenced was PBMCs. These receptors were obtained from a man aged 35-49 years in good health and CMV-seronegative.

The rearrangement uses TRBV30 and TRBJ2-7; 11 nucleotides match TRBD1. This CDR3 is built from 14 residues. Per germline, CDR1 GTSNPN and CDR2 SVGIG (reference sequence). J gave up 5 bases and V 3 bases, and 6 bases lay outside the gene matches. CDR3 amino acids: CAWSRDRGRHEQYF. CDR3 nucleotide sequence: TGTGCCTGGAGCCGGGACAGGGGGAGACACGAGCAGTACTTC.

The count of this clone is one. CDR3 protein: CASSSGSREQYF. The CDR3 nucleotides read TGTGCCAGCAGCTCGGGATCTCGGGAGCAGTACTTC. The chain has TRBV7-3 and TRBJ2-7, with TRBD2 as a possible D gene (5 bases). Trimming removed 4 bases at V and 7 bases at J, with 11 bases between. CDR1 and CDR2 from the germline V gene are SGHTA and FQGTGA. The CDR3 runs 12 residues.

The chain couples TRBV2 to TRBJ1-4, with 8 bases that match TRBD1. Trimming took 10 bases from V and 6 from J; bases not matched to a gene: 7. Per the germline V gene, CDR1 is SNHLY and CDR2 is FYNNEI. The CDR3 is made up of 13 amino acids. Here the CDR3 DNA reads TGTGCCACGAGCGGGACAGGTGATGAAAAACTGTTTTTT. Protein sequence: CATSGTGDEKLFF.

This clone occurred a few times. The chain employs TRBV19 and TRBJ2-5, with TRBD2 identical over 8 bases. V dropped 4 bases and J dropped 2; count of bases not matched to a gene: 3. From germline, CDR1 is LNHDA and CDR2 SQIVND (reference sequence). This CDR3 has 14 amino acids. CDR3 coding DNA: TGTGCCAGTAGTAAACTAGCGGAACAAGAGACCCAGTACTTC. Protein sequence: CASSKLAEQETQYF.

The rearrangement links TRBV9 to TRBJ2-7, with 7 bases aligning to TRBD1. Unmatched junction bases numbered 6, after V lost 1 base and J lost 2 bases. The CDR3 runs to 15 residues. Germline loops: CDR1 SGDLS, CDR2 YYNGEE. The CDR3 spells CASSVSLQGAYEQYF. Written as DNA, the CDR3 is TGTGCCAGCAGCGTATCATTGCAGGGGGCCTACGAGCAGTACTTC.

The gene calls are TRBV28 and TRBJ2-7; D gene ambiguous. Germline CDR1 is MDHEN and CDR2 is SYDVKM. This CDR3 region has 12 residues. Trimming left V 7 bases short and J 1 base short, with 8 bases between. The CDR3 region is CASTDSSYEQYF. CDR3 nucleotide sequence: TGTGCCAGCACAGACTCATCCTACGAGCAGTACTTC.

This clone was detected only a few times. The chain combines TRBV19 with TRBJ2-7, with D perhaps matching TRBD2 (6 bases). The V end was cut by 6 bases, the J end by 5 bases, with 11 bases between. Looked up from germline, CDR1 is LNHDA and CDR2 is SQIVND (reference sequence). This CDR3 is built from 12 residues. The CDR3 nucleotides are TGTGCCAGTAGCGGGAGACGCGACGAGCAGTACTTC. Amino acid sequence: CASSGRRDEQYF.

The rearrangement links TRBV19 to TRBJ2-7; 10 bases are shared with TRBD1. Trimming cost V 8 bases and J 3 bases; bases outside gene matches: 13. The CDR3 totals 16 residues. CDR1 is LNHDA and CDR2 is SQIVND in the germline V gene (reference sequence). CDR3 sequence reads: CASSKLPGQGLYEQYF. The CDR3 nucleotides read TGTGCCAGTTCGAAACTCCCGGGACAGGGGCTCTACGAGCAGTACTTC. Complete variable domain (other parts from reference TRBV19 and TRBJ2-7): DGGITQSPKYLFRKEGQNVTLSCEQNLNHDAMYWYRQDPGQGLRLIYYSQIVNDFQKGDIAEGYSVSREKKESFPLTVTSAQKNPTAFYLCASSKLPGQGLYEQYFGPGTRLTVT.

The rearrangement uses TRBV28 and TRBJ2-7, with a possible D match to TRBD1 (5 bases). Per the germline V gene, CDR1 is MDHEN and CDR2 is SYDVKM. This CDR3 is built from 14 residues. V lost 7 bases, J lost 9 bases, and 22 bases lay in between. Written as DNA, the CDR3 is TGTGCCAGCACCGGGCCCAGGGCTTCAGGAAGGCAGTACTTC. This sequence encodes CASTGPRASGRQYF.

This chain joins TRBV7-2 and TRBJ2-3; the D is unclear. The V end lost 2 bases, the J end lost 5 bases, and 11 bases lay between the germline ends. Germline CDR1 SGHTA, CDR2 FQGNSA. The CDR3 runs 14 residues. For the CDR3, the DNA is TGTGCCAGCAGCTTAATACGTACGGGAGATACGCAGTATTTT. Protein: CASSLIRTGDTQYF.

This clone has a single count. The J gene is TRBJ2-2, the V gene TRBV30, with 9 bases fitting TRBD2. CDR1 is GTSNPN, CDR2 SVGIG, per germline (reference sequence). The CDR3 spans 17 residues. V trimming: 4 bases; J trimming: 1 base; junction bases outside the gene matches: 10. As DNA, the CDR3 is TGTGCCTGGACTAGCGGGATTGTCATTGTGAACACCGGGGAGCTGTTTTTT. Translation gives CAWTSGIVIVNTGELFF.

V usage is TRBV28 and J usage is TRBJ1-2, with D possibly matching TRBD1 (6 bases). Germline V gene lookup returns CDR1 MDHEN and CDR2 SYDVKM. The CDR3 is 16 amino acids. V shed 4 bases and J shed 3 bases, with 18 bases lying between them. DNA for the CDR3: TGTGCCAGCAGTTCCGCCCTTGTCAGGGGCTACTATGGCTACACCTTC. Translated: CASSSALVRGYYGYTF.

CDR3 amino acids: CAISAHKRQGPSYEQYF. The CDR3 coding sequence is TGTGCCATCAGTGCGCACAAAAGACAGGGGCCGAGCTACGAGCAGTACTTC. The chain employs TRBV10-3 and TRBJ2-7; the match to TRBD1 covers 8 bases. With V trimmed by 4 bases and J by 3 bases, 14 bases remained unmatched. The CDR3 is 17 residues long. Looked up from germline, CDR1 is ENHRY and CDR2 is SYGVKD.

The V and J genes are TRBV6-6 and TRBJ2-7; a possible D gene is TRBD2 (5 bases). CDR3 length equals 13 residues. Germline V gene sequence: CDR1 MNHNY, CDR2 SVGAGI (reference sequence). V was clipped by 6 bases and J by 2 bases, with 11 bases between them. Here the CDR3 reads CASSPEVTYEQYF. DNA of the CDR3: TGTGCCAGCAGCCCGGAGGTGACCTACGAGCAGTACTTC.

This clone was observed a handful of times. V usage is TRBV28 and J usage is TRBJ2-1; D is possibly TRBD1 (5 bases). V was pared by 5 bases and J by 1 base, with 12 bases between. Germline V gives CDR1 MDHEN, CDR2 SYDVKM. This CDR3 has 15 amino acids. The CDR3 bases are TGTGCCAGCAGTGATCAGGGCCCATCCTACAATGAGCAGTTCTTC. It yields the protein CASSDQGPSYNEQFF.

This rearrangement joins TRBV6-5 to TRBJ2-1; weak D call: TRBD1 (5 bases). The germline V and J ends were trimmed by 5 bases and 1 base, with 12 bases remaining between them. The CDR3 has 15 residues. CDR1 and CDR2 (germline): MNHEY, SVGAGI. The CDR3 region has the DNA TGTGCCAGCAGTACTCAGGGTCAATCCTACAATGAGCAGTTCTTC. This sequence encodes CASSTQGQSYNEQFF.

Regarding this clone: In the same sample, other DNA sequences code for this CDR3. This chain links TRBV29-1 with TRBJ1-2; 8 nucleotides align to TRBD1. Germline V gene data show CDR1 as SQVTM and CDR2 as ANQGSEA. The CDR3 has 13 residues. Trimming removed 4 bases from V and 1 base from J; junction bases left unmatched: 2. The DNA of the CDR3 is TGCAGCGTTGGAACAGGGGGTAACTATGGCTACACCTTC. Protein: CSVGTGGNYGYTF.

The chain carries TRBV19 and TRBJ1-2; D may be TRBD1 (5 bases). V dropped 2 bases and J dropped 3 bases, with 13 bases sitting between them. This CDR3 has 15 amino acids. In germline, CDR1 is LNHDA, CDR2 SQIVND (reference sequence). CDR3 DNA: TGTGCCAGTAGTATATCAGGGTCTCGAGACTATGGCTACACCTTC. It specifies CASSISGSRDYGYTF. Filled out from reference TRBV19 and TRBJ1-2, the complete variable domain reads DGGITQSPKYLFRKEGQNVTLSCEQNLNHDAMYWYRQDPGQGLRLIYYSQIVNDFQKGDIAEGYSVSREKKESFPLTVTSAQKNPTAFYLCASSISGSRDYGYTFGSGTRLTVV.

The chain employs TRBV5-1 and TRBJ2-2, with 7 bases lining up with TRBD1. CDR1 and CDR2 from the germline V gene are SGHRS and YFSETQ. J was trimmed by 3 bases and V by 7 bases; bases with no gene match: 9. The CDR3 extends over 15 amino acids. This chain's CDR3 is CASYRGGEDTGELFF. In DNA form, the CDR3 reads TGCGCCAGCTACAGGGGTGGTGAGGACACCGGGGAGCTGTTTTTT.

The chain employs TRBV2 and TRBJ2-3; 8 nucleotides align to TRBD1. The CDR3 has 15 residues. CDR1 is SNHLY, CDR2 FYNNEI, per germline. The junction had 7 bases not matched to a gene; V was cut back by 5 bases and J by 3 bases. CDR3 loop: CASSKDRVETDTQYF. CDR3 in DNA: TGTGCCAGCAGTAAGGACAGGGTGGAGACAGATACGCAGTATTTT. The variable domain in full, with the rest retrieved from reference TRBV2 and TRBJ2-3, is EPEVTQTPSHQVTQMGQEVILRCVPISNHLYFYWYRQILGQKVEFLVSFYNNEISEKSEIFDDQFSVERPDGSNFTLKIRSTKLEDSAMYFCASSKDRVETDTQYFGPGTRLTVL.

Only one count was recorded for this clone. V is TRBV5-1 and J is TRBJ2-7, with D perhaps TRBD2 (5 bases). V was shortened by 4 bases and J by 5 bases, with 13 bases between the two germline ends. The CDR3 covers 13 residues. Germline values: CDR1 SGHRS, CDR2 YFSETQ. DNA for the CDR3: TGCGCCAGCAGCCGGCTGGTTAGCGACGAGCAGTACTTC. This sequence encodes CASSRLVSDEQYF.

The chain joins TRBV27 to TRBJ2-7; perhaps TRBD1 as D (6 bases). The length of the CDR3 is 11 residues. Trimming cost V 11 bases and J 5 bases, with 13 bases left between them. Germline CDR1 reads MNHEY; CDR2 reads SMNVEV (reference sequence). CDR3 sequence reads: CAVWGRHEQYF. The CDR3 region has the DNA TGTGCCGTTTGGGGGCGACACGAGCAGTACTTC.

This rearrangement joins TRBV7-6 to TRBJ2-1; the D is unclear. Trimming pared 2 bases from V and 7 bases from J, leaving 21 bases between. The CDR3 totals 17 residues. The germline V gene has CDR1 SGHVS and CDR2 FNYEAQ. The DNA of the CDR3 is TGTGCCAGCAGCTTATACTTGAGGCTAGTTAAGCCGAATGAGCAGTTCTTC. Its translation is CASSLYLRLVKPNEQFF.

J is TRBJ2-5 and V is TRBV18, with TRBD2 identical over 11 bases. Germline assignment: CDR1 KGHSH and CDR2 LQKENI. The CDR3 spans 18 residues. Trimming at V came to 2 bases and at J to 0 bases, leaving 8 bases not matched to a gene. Written as DNA, the CDR3 is TGTGCCAGCTCACCATCCCCGACTAGCGGGGTGAACCAAGAGACCCAGTACTTC. This translates into CASSPSPTSGVNQETQYF.

This chain joins TRBV5-4 and TRBJ2-2; D ambiguous. Looked up from germline, CDR1 is SGHNT and CDR2 is YYREEE (reference sequence). The CDR3 spans 13 residues. V lost 0 bases, J lost 5 bases, and 5 bases lay in between. CDR3 coding DNA: TGTGCCAGCAGCTTGGCCGGGACCGGGGAGCTGTTTTTT. This gives the protein CASSLAGTGELFF.

The chain employs TRBV18 and TRBJ1-1; 8 bases match TRBD1. Unmatched junction bases numbered 4, after V lost 3 bases and J lost 1 base. The germline CDR1 and CDR2 sequences are KGHSH and LQKENI. This CDR3 has 15 residues. CDR3 sequence: CASSPMGQANTEAFF. DNA for the CDR3: TGTGCCAGCTCACCGATGGGACAGGCGAACACTGAAGCTTTCTTT.

Note on this clone: The sample carries other DNA sequences with the same CDR3. V and J are TRBV7-2 and TRBJ2-2; 9 bases agree with TRBD1. Looked up from germline, CDR1 is SGHTA and CDR2 is FQGNSA. The CDR3 is 16 residues long. Trimming cost V 5 bases and J 3 bases; bases outside gene matches: 7. The CDR3 sequence is CASSTGQGTYTGELFF. CDR3 in DNA: TGTGCCAGCAGCACCGGACAGGGGACCTACACCGGGGAGCTGTTTTTT.